What follows are 29 T cell receptor beta chains derived from one specimen sequenced in a study of blood T cell repertoires in COVID-19. The assay was immunoSEQ multiplex PCR, and TCRdb's table has in-frame clones only and misses some. This sample has under 300,000 clones; around 80% occur once, and the top ten carry around 5.5%. The sample comprised peripheral blood. All receptors derive from a human donor in a cohort sampled during active COVID-19.

The chain is built from TRBV7-8 and TRBJ2-3; tentative D call: TRBD2 (5 bases). The length of the CDR3 is 15 residues. V dropped 5 bases and J dropped 6 bases, with 18 bases sitting between them. Germline CDR1 and CDR2: SGHVS and FQNEAQ. The CDR3 region is CASSRGSPLLDTQYF. The CDR3 region has the DNA TGTGCCAGCAGCCGAGGGAGCCCCTTACTTGATACGCAGTATTTT.

This clone has more than one count but fewer than ten. This sequence joins TRBV11-2 and TRBJ2-5; TRBD2 agrees at 7 bases. Germline V CDR1 and CDR2: SGHAT, FQNNGV. The trim removed 5 bases at V and 3 bases at J, leaving 9 bases unmatched. The CDR3 sequence is 15 residues long. The CDR3 loop is CASSRSGDFKETQYF. DNA for the CDR3: TGTGCCAGCAGCAGAAGCGGGGACTTTAAAGAGACCCAGTACTTC.

V and J are TRBV10-3 and TRBJ2-5; 11 nucleotides align to TRBD2. The CDR3 runs to 19 residues. The V and J ends lost 10 bases and 3 bases, in that order; junction bases with no gene match: 22. Germline loops: CDR1 ENHRY, CDR2 SYGVKD. CDR3 sequence: CATRNNNIGLAGGEETQYF. For the CDR3, the DNA is TGTGCCACCCGCAACAACAACATAGGGCTAGCGGGAGGAGAAGAGACCCAGTACTTC.

The CDR3 region has the DNA TGTGCCAGCAGTGAAGCGACGGGAGGTAATCAGCCCCAGCATTTT. Amino acid sequence: CASSEATGGNQPQHF. The gene calls are TRBV2 and TRBJ1-5; D remains ambiguous. Trimming stripped 0 bases from V and 4 bases from J, with 10 bases between. This CDR3 has 15 residues. The V gene's germline CDR1 is SNHLY and CDR2 FYNNEI.

The DNA of the CDR3 is TGTGCCAGCAGTTACTCCGGCAGGCGAACCAATCAGCCCCAGCATTTT. The encoded protein is CASSYSGRRTNQPQHF. V gene TRBV6-2 or TRBV6-3 combines with J gene TRBJ1-5; D ambiguous. Germline assignment: CDR1 MNHEY and CDR2 SVGEGT. Deletions cut 0 bases from V and 3 bases from J, with 12 bases between. This CDR3 is 16 amino acids long.

V and J are TRBV9 and TRBJ1-5; tentative D call: TRBD1 (6 bases). Germline CDR1 reads SGDLS; CDR2 reads YYNGEE. The CDR3 spans 13 residues. Trimming left V 6 bases short and J 4 bases short, with 11 bases between. The DNA for the CDR3 is TGTGCCAGCACAGGGGTTCGAAATCAGCCCCAGCATTTT. Its protein is CASTGVRNQPQHF.

This chain links TRBV11-1 with TRBJ2-3; the D gene is possibly TRBD2 (6 bases). V was clipped by 5 bases and J by 4 bases, with 10 bases between them. CDR3 length: 13 residues. The V gene's germline CDR1 is SGHAT and CDR2 FQDESV (reference sequence). The CDR3 spells CASSARRADTQYF. CDR3 in DNA: TGTGCCAGCAGCGCCCGGAGGGCAGATACGCAGTATTTT.

This chain uses TRBV27 with TRBJ1-1; 8 nucleotides agree with TRBD1. Germline V gives CDR1 MNHEY, CDR2 SMNVEV (reference sequence). Losses at the gene ends were 2 bases for V and 4 bases for J; bases not matched to a gene: 18. This CDR3 is built from 19 residues. The CDR3 reads CASSLRQGARVRPGTEAFF. For the CDR3, the DNA is TGTGCCAGCAGTTTACGGCAGGGGGCGCGAGTTCGGCCGGGCACTGAAGCTTTCTTT.

The table lists this clone with a few counts. The gene calls are TRBV5-1 and TRBJ2-7, with D possibly being TRBD2 (5 bases). Trimming took off 2 bases at V and 1 base at J, with 10 bases between the two ends. Germline CDR1 reads SGHRS; CDR2 reads YFSETQ. This CDR3 is 14 amino acids long. The CDR3 loop is CASSFNQRSYEQYF. CDR3 bases: TGCGCCAGCAGCTTTAACCAGCGGTCCTACGAGCAGTACTTC.

V usage is TRBV5-6 and J usage is TRBJ2-3; a weak D match, TRBD1 (5 bases). Germline V gene data show CDR1 as SGHDT and CDR2 as YYEEEE. Trimming pared 4 bases from V and 3 bases from J, leaving 6 bases between. The CDR3 runs to 12 residues. CDR3 in amino acids: CASSPGTDTQYF. In nucleotides, the CDR3 is TGTGCCAGCAGCCCAGGGACAGATACGCAGTATTTT.

The chain joins TRBV5-1 to TRBJ2-3; 10 bases align to TRBD2. CDR3 length equals 16 residues. Per germline, CDR1 SGHRS and CDR2 YFSETQ. V trimming: 4 bases; J trimming: 3 bases; junction bases outside the gene matches: 8. CDR3 in amino acids: CASSRTPGLATDTQYF. The CDR3 DNA reads as TGCGCCAGCAGCCGTACACCGGGACTAGCGACAGATACGCAGTATTTT.

This chain links TRBV12-3 or TRBV12-4 with TRBJ1-2; D perhaps matches TRBD1 (5 bases). This CDR3 has 12 amino acids. Trimming removed 6 bases at V and 8 bases at J, with 13 bases between. DNA of the CDR3: TGTGCCAGCAGCCAGGGTGCCTCCGGCTACACCTTC. This sequence encodes CASSQGASGYTF.

The V call is TRBV4-1, the J call TRBJ1-5; possibly TRBD1 for D (5 bases). The CDR3 extends over 17 amino acids. V lost 0 bases, J lost 2 bases, and 14 bases lay in between. Germline lookup yields CDR1 MGHRA and CDR2 YSYEKL. For the CDR3, the DNA is TGCGCCAGCAGCCAAGACGGGGGACGGGTGGGCAATCAGCCCCAGCATTTT. Translation: CASSQDGGRVGNQPQHF.

This sequence joins TRBV6-5 and TRBJ1-1; D perhaps matches TRBD1 (5 bases). V was clipped by 7 bases and J by 1 base, with 10 bases between them. Germline lookup yields CDR1 MNHEY and CDR2 SVGAGI. CDR3 length: 13 amino acids. The CDR3 bases are TGTGCCAGCATCCCCACAGGGAACACTGAAGCTTTCTTT. Encoded protein: CASIPTGNTEAFF.

This sequence joins TRBV19 and TRBJ1-4; TRBD1 matches 9 bases. CDR3 size: 13 residues. V lost 7 bases to trimming and J lost 7 bases; unmatched junction nucleotides: 4. In germline, CDR1 is LNHDA, CDR2 SQIVND (reference sequence). The CDR3 DNA follows: TGTGCCAGTAAAAACAGGGGGCTTGAAAAACTGTTTTTT. This translates into CASKNRGLEKLFF.

The V gene is TRBV7-3, the J gene TRBJ2-7, with 9 bases lining up with TRBD1. The germline CDR1 and CDR2 sequences are SGHTA and FQGTGA. This CDR3 has 15 amino acids. V shed 3 bases and J 1 base; nucleotides not matched to a gene: 4. CDR3 nucleotide sequence: TGTGCCAGCAGCTTTGGGACAGGGAGTTCCTACGAGCAGTACTTC. Its translation is CASSFGTGSSYEQYF.

The V gene is TRBV28, the J gene TRBJ2-5; D not resolved. The CDR3 is 11 residues long. Germline V lookup: CDR1 MDHEN, CDR2 SYDVKM. Trimming left V 2 bases short and J 5 bases short, with 3 bases between. CDR3 protein: CASSLQETQYF. Written as DNA, the CDR3 is TGTGCCAGCAGTTTACAGGAGACCCAGTACTTC.

CDR3 coding DNA: TGTGCCAGCAGTTTACTCCGGGAGGCCCGTGCGGATGAGGAGCAGTACTTC. Amino acid sequence: CASSLLREARADEEQYF. The chain couples TRBV28 to TRBJ2-7, with 7 nucleotides matching TRBD2. CDR1 and CDR2 from the germline V gene are MDHEN and SYDVKM. V shed 2 bases and J 7 bases; nucleotides not matched to a gene: 17. This CDR3 region has 17 residues.

The chain is built from TRBV7-9 and TRBJ2-5; 8 bases match TRBD2. Germline lookup yields CDR1 SEHNR and CDR2 FQNEAQ (reference sequence). This CDR3 comprises 14 residues. V trimming: 3 bases; J trimming: 5 bases; junction bases outside the gene matches: 5. The CDR3 bases are TGTGCCAGCAGCTTTTTCGGGGGGGATGAGACCCAGTACTTC. The encoded protein is CASSFFGGDETQYF.

CDR3 bases: TGTGCCAGCAGCTTAAGCCGGACAGGGGCTTACAATGAGCAGTTCTTC. Residues: CASSLSRTGAYNEQFF. V gene TRBV7-3 combines with J gene TRBJ2-1, with TRBD1 matching 9 bases. CDR3 length equals 16 residues. Germline V gene lookup returns CDR1 SGHTA and CDR2 FQGTGA. The V segment lost 1 base and the J segment 4 bases; nucleotides outside the gene matches: 5.

The rearrangement links TRBV7-9 to TRBJ2-5; TRBD2 agrees at 14 bases. The CDR3 has 16 amino acids. Germline V gene sequence: CDR1 SEHNR, CDR2 FQNEAQ (reference sequence). Unmatched junction bases numbered 1, after V lost 3 bases and J lost 1 base. CDR3 sequence reads: CASSFGLAGGQETQYF. CDR3 in DNA: TGTGCCAGCAGCTTCGGACTAGCGGGAGGCCAAGAGACCCAGTACTTC.

This clone was seen a few times. The rearrangement uses TRBV5-1 and TRBJ2-1, with D possibly being TRBD2 (6 bases). Trimming took 3 bases from V and 8 from J, leaving 12 bases between them. CDR1 is SGHRS and CDR2 is YFSETQ in the germline V gene. The CDR3 is 13 amino acids. The chain's CDR3 is CASSSLASDEQFF. CDR3 nucleotides: TGCGCCAGCAGCTCCCTAGCGTCAGATGAGCAGTTCTTC.

This clone was counted ten times or more. V is TRBV10-2 and J is TRBJ2-7; 8 positions match TRBD2. CDR1 WSHSY and CDR2 SAAADI come from the germline V gene. V trimming: 4 bases; J trimming: 4 bases; junction bases outside the gene matches: 9. The CDR3 consists of 15 residues. The CDR3 reads CASSGGAGDFYEQYF. CDR3 bases: TGCGCCAGCAGTGGCGGAGCGGGAGATTTTTACGAGCAGTACTTC.

The V and J genes are TRBV2 and TRBJ1-1; D ambiguous. The V gene's germline CDR1 is SNHLY and CDR2 FYNNEI. This CDR3 has 15 residues. Trimming removed 7 bases at V and 0 bases at J, with 15 bases between. The DNA for the CDR3 is TGTGCCAGCAAGATGGCAGATATAATGAACACTGAAGCTTTCTTT. This codes for CASKMADIMNTEAFF.

This chain links TRBV2 with TRBJ2-7; perhaps TRBD2 as D (6 bases). Germline V gene lookup returns CDR1 SNHLY and CDR2 FYNNEI. The length of the CDR3 is 17 residues. V lost 4 bases to trimming and J lost 2 bases, with 21 bases between them. CDR3 sequence reads: CASSGRGQEINTYEQYF. The CDR3 DNA reads TGTGCCAGCAGTGGGAGGGGCCAAGAAATTAATACCTACGAGCAGTACTTC.

The chain is built from TRBV9 and TRBJ1-3, with a weak D call TRBD1 (5 bases). CDR3 length equals 16 residues. The V end was cut by 0 bases, the J end by 3 bases, with 13 bases between. CDR1 is SGDLS and CDR2 is YYNGEE in the germline V gene. The CDR3 DNA sequence: TGTGCCAGCAGCGTAGGTGGAGGGGATAATGGAAACACCATATATTTT. Translation: CASSVGGGDNGNTIYF. Looking up the rest from reference TRBV9 and TRBJ1-3 gives the full variable domain: DSGVTQTPKHLITATGQRVTLRCSPRSGDLSVYWYQQSLDQGLQFLIQYYNGEERAKGNILERFSAQQFPDLHSELNLSSLELGDSALYFCASSVGGGDNGNTIYFGEGSWLTVV.

V is TRBV6-6 and J is TRBJ2-3, with TRBD2 identical over 10 bases. Germline CDR1 is MNHNY and CDR2 is SVGAGI (reference sequence). With 7 bases clipped from V and 3 bases from J, the junction kept 7 bases outside the gene matches. The CDR3 consists of 15 residues. CDR3 nucleotides: TGTGCCAGCAAGGATACTAGCGGGATAACAGATACGCAGTATTTT. Translated: CASKDTSGITDTQYF.

This chain joins TRBV29-1 and TRBJ1-1; D perhaps matches TRBD1 (5 bases). The CDR3 extends over 13 amino acids. V lost 7 bases and J 5 bases, leaving 17 bases between the germline ends. Germline CDR1 SQVTM, CDR2 ANQGSEA. For the CDR3, the DNA is TGCAGCGCCGGAGGGCCCGGGGGGACTGAAGCTTTCTTT. As protein: CSAGGPGGTEAFF.

The gene calls are TRBV28 and TRBJ1-1; TRBD1 matches at 7 bases. The V and J ends lost 6 bases and 4 bases, in that order; junction bases with no gene match: 8. The CDR3 has 14 residues. The germline V gene has CDR1 MDHEN and CDR2 SYDVKM. CDR3 DNA sequence: TGTGCCAGCAGGAAGAACAGGGGAAGCACTGAAGCTTTCTTT. Translated: CASRKNRGSTEAFF.